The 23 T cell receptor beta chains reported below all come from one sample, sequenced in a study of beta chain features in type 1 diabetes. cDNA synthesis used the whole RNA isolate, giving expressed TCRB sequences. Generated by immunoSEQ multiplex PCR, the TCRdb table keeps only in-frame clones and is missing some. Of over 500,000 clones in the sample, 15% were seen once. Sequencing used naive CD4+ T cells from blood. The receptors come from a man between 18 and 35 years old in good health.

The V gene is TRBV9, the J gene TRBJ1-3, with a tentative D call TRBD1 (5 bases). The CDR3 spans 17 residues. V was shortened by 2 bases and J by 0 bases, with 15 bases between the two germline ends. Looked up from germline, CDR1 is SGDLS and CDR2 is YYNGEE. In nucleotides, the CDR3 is TGTGCCAGCAGCGTCAACCCTGGGGCAATCTCTGGAAACACCATATATTTT. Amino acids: CASSVNPGAISGNTIYF.

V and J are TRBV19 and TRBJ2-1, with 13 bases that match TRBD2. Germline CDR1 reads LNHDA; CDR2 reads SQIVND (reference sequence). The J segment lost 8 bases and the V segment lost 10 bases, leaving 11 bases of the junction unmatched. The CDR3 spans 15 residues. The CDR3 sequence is CATQPGLAGMYEQFF. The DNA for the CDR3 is TGTGCCACCCAACCGGGACTAGCGGGAATGTATGAGCAGTTCTTC.

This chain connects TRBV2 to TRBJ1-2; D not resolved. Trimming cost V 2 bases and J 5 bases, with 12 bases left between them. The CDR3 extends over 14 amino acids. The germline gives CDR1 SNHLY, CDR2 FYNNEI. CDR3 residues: CASSEMGGIYGYTF. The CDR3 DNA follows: TGTGCCAGCAGTGAAATGGGCGGCATTTATGGCTACACCTTC. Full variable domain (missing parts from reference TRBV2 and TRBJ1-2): EPEVTQTPSHQVTQMGQEVILRCVPISNHLYFYWYRQILGQKVEFLVSFYNNEISEKSEIFDDQFSVERPDGSNFTLKIRSTKLEDSAMYFCASSEMGGIYGYTFGSGTRLTVV.

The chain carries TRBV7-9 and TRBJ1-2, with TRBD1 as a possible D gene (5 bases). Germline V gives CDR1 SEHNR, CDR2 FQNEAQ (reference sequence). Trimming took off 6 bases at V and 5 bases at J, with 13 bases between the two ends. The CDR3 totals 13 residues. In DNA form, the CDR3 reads TGTGCCAGCAGTCCAGACGGGGGTTATGGCTACACCTTC. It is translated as CASSPDGGYGYTF.

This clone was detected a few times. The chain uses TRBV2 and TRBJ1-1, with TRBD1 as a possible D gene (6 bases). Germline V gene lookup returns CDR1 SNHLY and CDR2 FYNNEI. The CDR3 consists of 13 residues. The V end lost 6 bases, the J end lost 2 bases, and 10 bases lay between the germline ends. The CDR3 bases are TGTGCCAGCAGATACAGGGATAACACTGAAGCTTTCTTT. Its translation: CASRYRDNTEAFF.

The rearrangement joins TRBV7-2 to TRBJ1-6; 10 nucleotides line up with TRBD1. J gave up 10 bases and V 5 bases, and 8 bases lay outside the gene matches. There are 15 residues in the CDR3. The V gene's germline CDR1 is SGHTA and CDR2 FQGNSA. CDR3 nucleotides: TGTGCCAGCAGCCTCCGGGACAGGGGACAATCACCCCTCCACTTT. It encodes CASSLRDRGQSPLHF.

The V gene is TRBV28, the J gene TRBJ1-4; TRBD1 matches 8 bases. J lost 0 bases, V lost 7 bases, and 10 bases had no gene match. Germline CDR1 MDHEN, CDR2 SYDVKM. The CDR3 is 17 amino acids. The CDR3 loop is CASKKDRGPATNEKLFF. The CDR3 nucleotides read TGTGCCAGCAAAAAAGACAGGGGACCTGCAACTAATGAAAAACTGTTTTTT.

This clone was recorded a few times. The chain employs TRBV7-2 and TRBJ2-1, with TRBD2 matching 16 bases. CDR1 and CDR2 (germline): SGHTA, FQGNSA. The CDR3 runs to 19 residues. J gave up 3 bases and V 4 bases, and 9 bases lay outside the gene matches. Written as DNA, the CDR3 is TGTGCCAGCAGCTCGGGACTAGCGGGAGGGCCCCGCGTCTACAATGAGCAGTTCTTC. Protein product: CASSSGLAGGPRVYNEQFF.

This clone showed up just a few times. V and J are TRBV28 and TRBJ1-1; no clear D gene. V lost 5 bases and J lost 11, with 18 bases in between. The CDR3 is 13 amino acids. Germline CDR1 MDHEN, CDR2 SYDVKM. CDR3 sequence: CASSTRTWIVAFF. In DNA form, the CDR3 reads TGTGCCAGCAGTACGCGGACTTGGATTGTCGCTTTCTTT. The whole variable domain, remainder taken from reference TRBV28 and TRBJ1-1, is DVKVTQSSRYLVKRTGEKVFLECVQDMDHENMFWYRQDPGLGLRLIYFSYDVKMKEKGDIPEGYSVSREKKERFSLILESASTNQTSMYLCASSTRTWIVAFFGQGTRLTVV.

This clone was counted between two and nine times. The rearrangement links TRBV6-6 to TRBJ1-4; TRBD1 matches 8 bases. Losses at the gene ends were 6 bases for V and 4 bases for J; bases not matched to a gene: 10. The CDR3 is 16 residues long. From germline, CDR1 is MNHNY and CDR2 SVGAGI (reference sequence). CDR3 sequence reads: CASSPGQGSVNEKLFF. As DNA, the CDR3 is TGTGCCAGCAGCCCCGGACAGGGATCCGTTAATGAAAAACTGTTTTTT.

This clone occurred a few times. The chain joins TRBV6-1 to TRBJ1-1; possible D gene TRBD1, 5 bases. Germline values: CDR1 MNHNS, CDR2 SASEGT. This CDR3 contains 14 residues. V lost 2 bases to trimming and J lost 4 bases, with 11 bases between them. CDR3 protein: CASSEPGRSTEAFF. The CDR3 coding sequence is TGTGCCAGCAGTGAACCAGGGCGAAGCACTGAAGCTTTCTTT.

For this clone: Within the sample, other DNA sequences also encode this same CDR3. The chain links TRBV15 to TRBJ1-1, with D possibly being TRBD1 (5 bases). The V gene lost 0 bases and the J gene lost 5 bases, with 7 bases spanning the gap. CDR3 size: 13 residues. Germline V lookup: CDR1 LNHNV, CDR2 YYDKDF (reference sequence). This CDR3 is CATSRDRGTEAFF. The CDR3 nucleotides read TGTGCCACCAGCAGAGATCGGGGGACTGAAGCTTTCTTT.

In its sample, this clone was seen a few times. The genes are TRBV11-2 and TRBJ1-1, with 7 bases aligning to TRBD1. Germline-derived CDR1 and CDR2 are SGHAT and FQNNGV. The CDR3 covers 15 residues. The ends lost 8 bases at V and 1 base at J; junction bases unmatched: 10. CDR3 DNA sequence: TGTGCCAGCGCCTCAGGGGGGGCCTGGAACACTGAAGCTTTCTTT. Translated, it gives CASASGGAWNTEAFF.

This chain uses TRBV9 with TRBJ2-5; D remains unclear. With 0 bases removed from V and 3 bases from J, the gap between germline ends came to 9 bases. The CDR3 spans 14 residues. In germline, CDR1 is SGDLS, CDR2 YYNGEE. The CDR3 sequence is CASSVAWREETQYF. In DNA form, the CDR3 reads TGTGCCAGCAGCGTAGCCTGGAGAGAAGAGACCCAGTACTTC.

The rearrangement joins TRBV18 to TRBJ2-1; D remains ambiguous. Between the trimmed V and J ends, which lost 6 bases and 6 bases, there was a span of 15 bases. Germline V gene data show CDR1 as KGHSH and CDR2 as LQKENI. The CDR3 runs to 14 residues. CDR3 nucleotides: TGTGCCAGCTCCGCCGGGCAGGTTACCAATGAGCAGTTCTTC. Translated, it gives CASSAGQVTNEQFF.

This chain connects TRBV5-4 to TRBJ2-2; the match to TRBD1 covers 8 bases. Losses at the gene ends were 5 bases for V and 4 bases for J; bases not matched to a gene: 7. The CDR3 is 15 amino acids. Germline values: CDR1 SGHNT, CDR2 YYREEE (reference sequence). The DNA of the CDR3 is TGTGCCAGCAGGCGGGACAGGAGATCCACCGGGGAGCTGTTTTTT. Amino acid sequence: CASRRDRRSTGELFF. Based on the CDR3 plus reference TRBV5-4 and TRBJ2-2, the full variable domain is ETGVTQSPTHLIKTRGQQVTLRCSSQSGHNTVSWYQQALGQGPQFIFQYYREEENGRGNFPPRFSGLQFPNYSSELNVNALELDDSALYLCASRRDRRSTGELFFGEGSRLTVL.

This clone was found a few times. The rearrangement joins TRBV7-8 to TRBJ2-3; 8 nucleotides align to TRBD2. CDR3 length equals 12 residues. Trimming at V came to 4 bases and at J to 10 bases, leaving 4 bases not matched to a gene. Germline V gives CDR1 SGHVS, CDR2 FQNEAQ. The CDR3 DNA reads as TGTGCCAGCAGCTCCGGGGGGGGTGCGCAGTATTTT. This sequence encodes CASSSGGGAQYF.

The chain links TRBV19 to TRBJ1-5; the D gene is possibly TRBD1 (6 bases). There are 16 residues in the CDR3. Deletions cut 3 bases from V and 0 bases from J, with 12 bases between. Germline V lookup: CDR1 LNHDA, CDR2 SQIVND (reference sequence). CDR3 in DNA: TGTGCCAGTAGTATGAGGGGGATGTTTAGCAATCAGCCCCAGCATTTT. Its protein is CASSMRGMFSNQPQHF.

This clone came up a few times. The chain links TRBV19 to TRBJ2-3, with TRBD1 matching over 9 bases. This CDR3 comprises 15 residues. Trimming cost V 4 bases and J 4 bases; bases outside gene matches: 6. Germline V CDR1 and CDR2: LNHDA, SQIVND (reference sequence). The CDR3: CASSTHRQGADTQYF. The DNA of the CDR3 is TGTGCCAGTAGTACCCATCGACAGGGGGCAGATACGCAGTATTTT. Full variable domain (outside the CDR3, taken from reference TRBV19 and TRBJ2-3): DGGITQSPKYLFRKEGQNVTLSCEQNLNHDAMYWYRQDPGQGLRLIYYSQIVNDFQKGDIAEGYSVSREKKESFPLTVTSAQKNPTAFYLCASSTHRQGADTQYFGPGTRLTVL.

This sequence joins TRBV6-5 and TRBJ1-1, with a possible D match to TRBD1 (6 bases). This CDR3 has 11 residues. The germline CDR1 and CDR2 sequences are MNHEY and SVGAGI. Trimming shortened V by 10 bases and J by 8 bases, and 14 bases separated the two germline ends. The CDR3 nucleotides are TGTGCCACCGCAGGGGTCTCCGAAGCTTTCTTT. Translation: CATAGVSEAFF.

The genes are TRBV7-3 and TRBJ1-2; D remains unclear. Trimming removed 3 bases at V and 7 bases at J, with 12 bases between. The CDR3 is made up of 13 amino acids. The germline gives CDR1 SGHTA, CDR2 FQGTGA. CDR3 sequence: CASSFRFSGGYTF. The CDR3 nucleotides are TGTGCCAGCAGCTTCCGATTCTCCGGTGGCTACACCTTC.

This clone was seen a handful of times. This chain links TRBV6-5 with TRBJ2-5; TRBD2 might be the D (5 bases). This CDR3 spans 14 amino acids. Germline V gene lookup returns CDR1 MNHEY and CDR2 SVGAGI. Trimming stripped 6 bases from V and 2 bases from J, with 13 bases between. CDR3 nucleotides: TGTGCCAGCAGCCCACGAGGGCGGCAAGAGACCCAGTACTTC. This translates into CASSPRGRQETQYF.

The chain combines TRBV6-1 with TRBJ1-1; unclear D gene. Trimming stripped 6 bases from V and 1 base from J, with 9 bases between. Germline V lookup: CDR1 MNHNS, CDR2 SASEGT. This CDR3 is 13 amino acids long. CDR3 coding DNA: TGTGCCAGCAGCACTAGACAGAACACTGAAGCTTTCTTT. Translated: CASSTRQNTEAFF.